These T cell receptor beta chains were read from a single sample in a study of tumor-infiltrating lymphocytes in primary liver carcinoma. MiXCR was run by TCRdb on the multiplex PCR reads, yielding one entry per CDR3 protein. The sample lists approximately 73,000 distinct CDR3 sequences; almost 70% were seen once. Sequencing was carried out using liver tumor tissue from sampling region 4. The receptors originated from a man in his forties with primary liver carcinoma and hepatitis B virus infection. Each CDR3 is given with its conserved first and last residue. Each record gives: clone size, D gene, V gene, J gene, CDR3 protein, CDR3 DNA. D genes are given only for firm matches. The listing skips clone size in some rows; elsewhere it reads once, few, many or a size class.

>.|.|TRBV5-1|TRBJ2-7
CASISSYEQYF
TGCGCCAGCATCTCATCCTACGAGCAGTACTTC
>few|.|TRBV6-6|TRBJ2-2
CASTLSFEVLFF
TGTGCCAGCACCCTATCCTTCGAGGTGCTGTTTTTT
>many|TRBD2|TRBV2|TRBJ2-1
CASSEMGEGEQFF
TGTGCCAGCAGTGAAATGGGGGAGGGTGAGCAGTTCTTC
>once|.|TRBV6-5|TRBJ1-6
CANSSIRDNSPLRF
TGTGCCAACAGTTCGATCCGGGATAATTCACCCCTCCGCTTT
>many|.|TRBV5-5|TRBJ1-1
CASSGRDTEAFF
TGTGCCAGCAGCGGGAGGGACACTGAAGCTTTCTTT
>many|TRBD1|TRBV7-9|TRBJ1-6
CASSLGTGVHNSPLHF
TGTGCCAGCAGCTTAGGGACAGGGGTGCATAATTCACCCCTCCACTTT
>.|TRBD1|TRBV12-3/TRBV12-4|TRBJ2-1
CASSRGQDETQFF
TGTGCCAGCAGTCGGGGACAGGACGAGACCCAGTTCTTC
>.|TRBD1|TRBV10-3|TRBJ2-1
CVISEMGQGDEQSF
TGTGTCATCAGTGAAATGGGACAGGGAGATGAGCAGTCCTTC
>.|.|TRBV6-6|TRBJ2-2
CAGSSSGTGEPFF
TGTGCCGGCAGTTCGTCCGGCACCGGGGAGCCGTTTTTT
>.|.|TRBV29-1|TRBJ1-2
CSVEGGRGRNYDYTF
TGCAGCGTTGAGGGAGGCAGAGGACGTAACTATGACTACACCTTC
>many|TRBD1|TRBV12-3/TRBV12-4|TRBJ1-1
CASSRGTSYEAFF
TGTGCCAGCAGCAGGGGGACGTCTTATGAAGCTTTCTTT
>.|.|TRBV2|TRBJ1-3
CASSEAPGISGNTIYF
TGTGCCAGCAGTGAAGCGCCGGGGATTTCAGGTAACACCATATATTTT
>.|.|TRBV6-6|TRBJ2-7
CASSYPAGGAYEQYF
TGTGCCAGCAGTTATCCGGCGGGTGGGGCCTACGAGCAGTACTTC
>.|.|TRBV30|TRBJ2-1
CAESSYNEQFF
TGTGCCGAGAGCTCCTACAATGAGCAGTTCTTC
>.|TRBD2|TRBV10-1|TRBJ2-1
CASSEGLGGLTSGTINEQFF
TGCGCCAGCAGTGAGGGCTTGGGGGGCCTGACTAGCGGGACTATTAATGAGCAGTTCTTC
>many|.|TRBV28|TRBJ2-3
CASSLWGADTQYF
TGTGCCAGCAGTTTATGGGGAGCGGATACGCAGTATTTT